The clone carrying this T cell receptor (beta chain) is a singleton in its sample. Antigen: not known. These data originate in a study of cytomegalovirus exposure and HLA in healthy donors. Study findings and constraints: The authors listed some 150 TCR beta chains as cytomegalovirus-associated. Cytomegalovirus status was reportedly diagnosed by the classifier with high sensitivity and specificity.

Trimming shortened V by 1 base and J by 7 bases, and 10 bases separated the two germline ends. From germline, CDR1 is KGHSY and CDR2 FQNENV. The CDR3 consists of 13 residues. PCR primers comprised 60 Vbeta and 13 Jbeta primers. Clones were sequenced by immunoSEQ multiplex PCR, and TCRdb holds only the in-frame ones, with some missing. The sample records 150,000 or so clones, 75% being singletons. The clonotype originates from a man in his forties in good health and CMV-seronegative. The rearrangement joins TRBV16 to TRBJ1-2; D may be TRBD1 (6 bases). The sample consisted of PBMCs. The DNA of the CDR3 is TGTGCCAGCAGCCAATGGGGGGGCGGTGGCTACACCTTC. This encodes CASSQWGGGGYTF.